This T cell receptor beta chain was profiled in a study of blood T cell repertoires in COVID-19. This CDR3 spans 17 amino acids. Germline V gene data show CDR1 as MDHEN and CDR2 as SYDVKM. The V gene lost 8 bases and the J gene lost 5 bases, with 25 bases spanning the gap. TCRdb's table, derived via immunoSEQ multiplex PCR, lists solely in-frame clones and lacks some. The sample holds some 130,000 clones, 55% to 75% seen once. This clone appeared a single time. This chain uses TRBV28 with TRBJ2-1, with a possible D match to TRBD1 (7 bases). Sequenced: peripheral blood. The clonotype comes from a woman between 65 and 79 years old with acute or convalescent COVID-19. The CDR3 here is CASGSGSGGTANNEQFF. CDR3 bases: TGTGCCAGCGGCTCGGGCTCCGGAGGGACAGCGAACAATGAGCAGTTCTTC.